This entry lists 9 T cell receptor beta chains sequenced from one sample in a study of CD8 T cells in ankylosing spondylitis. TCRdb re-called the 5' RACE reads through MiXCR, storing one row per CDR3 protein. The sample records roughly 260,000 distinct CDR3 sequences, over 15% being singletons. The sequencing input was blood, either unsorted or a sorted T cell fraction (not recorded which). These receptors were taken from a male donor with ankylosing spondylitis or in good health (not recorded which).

CDR3 loop: CASSLGQLQETQYF. CDR3 nucleotide sequence: TGCGCCAGCAGCTTGGGACAGCTCCAAGAGACCCAGTACTTC. The V and J genes are TRBV5-1 and TRBJ2-5, with D perhaps matching TRBD1 (5 bases). V was trimmed by 0 bases and J by 1 base, leaving 7 bases between them. CDR3 size: 14 residues. The V gene's germline CDR1 is SGHRS and CDR2 YFSETQ. The full variable domain, its missing parts supplied by reference TRBV5-1 and TRBJ2-5, is KAGVTQTPRYLIKTRGQQVTLSCSPISGHRSVSWYQQTPGQGLQFLFEYFSETQRNKGNFPGRFSGRQFSNSRSEMNVSTLELGDSALYLCASSLGQLQETQYFGPGTRLLVL.

The CDR3 DNA follows: TGTGCCAGCAGCCCTAATCCGGGTCGCTCCTACGAGCAGTACGTC. Translation gives CASSPNPGRSYEQYV. The rearrangement links TRBV11-2 to TRBJ2-7; D call uncertain. The V gene lost 5 bases and the J gene lost 0 bases, with 14 bases spanning the gap. Germline-derived CDR1 and CDR2 are SGHAT and FQNNGV. The CDR3 covers 15 residues.

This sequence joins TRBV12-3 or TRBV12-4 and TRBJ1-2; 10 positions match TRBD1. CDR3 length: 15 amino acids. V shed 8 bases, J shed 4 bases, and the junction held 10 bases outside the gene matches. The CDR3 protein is CASLRGTGDLYGYTF. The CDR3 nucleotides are TGTGCCAGCCTGCGAGGGACAGGGGACCTCTATGGCTACACCTTC.

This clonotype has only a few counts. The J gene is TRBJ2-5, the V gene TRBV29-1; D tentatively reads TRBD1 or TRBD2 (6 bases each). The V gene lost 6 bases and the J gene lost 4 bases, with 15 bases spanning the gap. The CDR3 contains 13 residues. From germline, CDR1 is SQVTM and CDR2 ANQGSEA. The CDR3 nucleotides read TGCAGCGTGTCAAGCAGGGGAGGAGAGACCCAGTACTTC. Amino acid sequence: CSVSSRGGETQYF.

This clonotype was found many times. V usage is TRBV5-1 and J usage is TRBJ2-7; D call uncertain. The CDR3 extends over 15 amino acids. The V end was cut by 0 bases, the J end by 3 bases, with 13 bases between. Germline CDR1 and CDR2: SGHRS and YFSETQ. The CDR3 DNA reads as TGCGCCAGCAGCTTGGCCCCGACTGGGGTCTACGAGCAGTACGTC. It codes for CASSLAPTGVYEQYV.

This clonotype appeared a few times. For the CDR3, the DNA is TGTGCCACCGCAGGGGGAACTAATGAAAAACTGTTTTTT. Protein sequence: CATAGGTNEKLFF. The chain carries TRBV10-3 and TRBJ1-4, with TRBD1 matching 7 bases. The CDR3 covers 13 residues. After removal of 10 bases from V and 1 base from J, the junction contained 3 bases not matched to a gene. Germline-derived CDR1 and CDR2 are ENHRY and SYGVKD.

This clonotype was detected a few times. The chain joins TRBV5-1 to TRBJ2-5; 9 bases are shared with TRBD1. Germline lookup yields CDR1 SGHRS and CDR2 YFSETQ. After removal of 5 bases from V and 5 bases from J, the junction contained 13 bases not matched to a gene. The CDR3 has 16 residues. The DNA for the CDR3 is TGCGCCAGCAGGCCACAGGGGGCATCACGGGGCGAGACCCAGTACTTC. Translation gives CASRPQGASRGETQYF.

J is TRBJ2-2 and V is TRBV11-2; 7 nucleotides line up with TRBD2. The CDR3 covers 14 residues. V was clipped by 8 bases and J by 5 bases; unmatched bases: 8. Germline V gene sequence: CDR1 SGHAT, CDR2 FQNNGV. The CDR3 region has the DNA TGTGCCAGCGTTCGACTAGCTTCGACCGGGGAGCTGTTTTTT. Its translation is CASVRLASTGELFF.

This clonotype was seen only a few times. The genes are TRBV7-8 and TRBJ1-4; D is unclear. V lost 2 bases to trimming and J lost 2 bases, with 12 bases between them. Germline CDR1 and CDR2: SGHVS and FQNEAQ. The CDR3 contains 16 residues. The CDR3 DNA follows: TGTGCCAGCAGCTTAAACCCAAGAAGCACTAATGAAAAACTGTTTTTT. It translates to CASSLNPRSTNEKLFF.